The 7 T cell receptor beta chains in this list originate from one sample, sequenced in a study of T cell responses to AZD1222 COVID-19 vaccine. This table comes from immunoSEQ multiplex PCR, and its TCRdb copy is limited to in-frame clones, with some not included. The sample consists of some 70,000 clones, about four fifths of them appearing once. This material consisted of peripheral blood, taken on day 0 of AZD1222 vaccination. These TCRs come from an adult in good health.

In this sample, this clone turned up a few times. CDR3 sequence: CAALPRGKANYGYTF. In DNA form, the CDR3 reads TGTGCCGCGTTACCCAGGGGAAAAGCTAACTATGGCTACACCTTC. The chain has TRBV28 and TRBJ1-2; D is perhaps TRBD1 (6 bases). With 11 bases removed from V and 0 bases from J, the gap between germline ends came to 19 bases. CDR1 and CDR2 (germline): MDHEN, SYDVKM. The CDR3 sequence is 15 residues long.

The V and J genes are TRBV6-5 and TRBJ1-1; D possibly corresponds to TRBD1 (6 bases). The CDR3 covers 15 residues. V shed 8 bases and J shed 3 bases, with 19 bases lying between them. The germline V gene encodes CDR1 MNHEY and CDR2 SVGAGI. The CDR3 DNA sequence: TGTGCCAGCCTTGATAGTGGGGGCGAGGACACTGAAGCTTTCTTT. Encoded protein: CASLDSGGEDTEAFF.

CDR3 amino acids: CAISEPGASPHSPLHF. The CDR3 DNA follows: TGTGCCATCAGTGAACCTGGGGCCTCTCCCCATTCACCCCTCCACTTT. The V and J genes are TRBV10-3 and TRBJ1-6, with D possibly matching TRBD1 (5 bases). The V gene's germline CDR1 is ENHRY and CDR2 SYGVKD. CDR3 size: 16 residues. The V gene lost 3 bases and the J gene lost 8 bases, with 17 bases spanning the gap.

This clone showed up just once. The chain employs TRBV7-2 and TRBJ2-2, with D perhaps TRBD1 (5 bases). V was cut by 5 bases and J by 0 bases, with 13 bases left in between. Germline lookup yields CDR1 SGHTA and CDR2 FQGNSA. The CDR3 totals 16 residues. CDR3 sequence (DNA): TGTGCCAGCAGCCCTGTTACAGGCTCGAACACCGGGGAGCTGTTTTTT. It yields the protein CASSPVTGSNTGELFF.

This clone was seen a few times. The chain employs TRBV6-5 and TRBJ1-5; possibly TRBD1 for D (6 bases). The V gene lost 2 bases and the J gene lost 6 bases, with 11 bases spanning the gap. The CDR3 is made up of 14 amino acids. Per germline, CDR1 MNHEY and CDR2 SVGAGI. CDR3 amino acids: CASSYDQGTQPQHF. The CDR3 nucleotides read TGTGCCAGCAGTTACGACCAGGGGACTCAGCCCCAGCATTTT.

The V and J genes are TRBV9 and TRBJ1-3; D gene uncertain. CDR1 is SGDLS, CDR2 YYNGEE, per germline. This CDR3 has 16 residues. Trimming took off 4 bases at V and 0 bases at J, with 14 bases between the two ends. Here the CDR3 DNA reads TGTGCCAGCAGCACACGGGTGGGAGACTCTGGAAACACCATATATTTT. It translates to CASSTRVGDSGNTIYF.

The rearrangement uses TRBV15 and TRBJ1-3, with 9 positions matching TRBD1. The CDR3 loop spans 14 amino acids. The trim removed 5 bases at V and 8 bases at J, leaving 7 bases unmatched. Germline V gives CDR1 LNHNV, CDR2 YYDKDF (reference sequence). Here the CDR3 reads CATSLDRGMHTIYF. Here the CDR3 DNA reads TGTGCCACCAGCTTAGACAGGGGGATGCACACCATATATTTT. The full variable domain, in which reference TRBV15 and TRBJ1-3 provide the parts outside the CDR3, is DAMVIQNPRYQVTQFGKPVTLSCSQTLNHNVMYWYQQKSSQAPKLLFHYYDKDFNNEADTPDNFQSRRPNTSFCFLDIRSPGLGDTAMYLCATSLDRGMHTIYFGEGSWLTVV.